Here is one TCR beta chain with its context. Assay: immunoSEQ multiplex PCR; the TCRdb copy retains only in-frame clones and omits some. The sample has 150,000 to 200,000 clones, around 82% seen once; the top ten hold 5.2%. The data belong to a study of blood T cell repertoires in COVID-19. From germline, CDR1 is SGDLS and CDR2 YYNGEE. The CDR3 length is 15 residues. With 1 base clipped from V and 5 bases from J, the junction kept 4 bases outside the gene matches. This chain joins TRBV9 and TRBJ2-2; 8 bases agree with TRBD2. This receptor was identified in an older woman with acute COVID-19. Specimen: PBMCs or T cells enriched from blood (not recorded which). The CDR3 nucleotides read TGTGCCAGCAGCGTAAGCCTAGCGGGTACCGGGGAGCTGTTTTTT. It codes for CASSVSLAGTGELFF.